The next 23 T cell receptor beta chains were all read from a single sample in a study of low-dose radiotherapy and immunotherapy resistance in tumors. TRAV and TRBV primers primed cDNA for both TCRalpha and TCRbeta. For amplifying TCRs, the PCR ran for approximately 18 cycles with Phusion, which was used together with a constant-region primer and the adapter on the V primers. TCRdb re-derived calls from the reads in MiXCR, one entry per CDR3 protein. The sample contains approximately 90,000 distinct CDR3 sequences, 9.4% of which appear only once. Sample time point: before trial treatment. This specimen consisted of PBMCs, obtained before treatment. All receptors derive from a male donor with prostate cancer.

The table lists this clonotype with many counts. The gene calls are TRBV4-3 and TRBJ2-3; D is unresolved. V gave up 0 bases and J gave up 1 base, with 8 bases separating them. This CDR3 spans 15 amino acids. CDR1 and CDR2 (germline): LGHNA, YSLEER. The CDR3 sequence is CASSQEWLRTDTQYF. CDR3 coding DNA: TGCGCCAGCAGCCAAGAATGGCTTCGCACAGATACGCAGTATTTT.

With regard to this clonotype: A far larger clone lies a single base away; this is likely a read error. The V gene is TRBV5-5, the J gene TRBJ2-2; TRBD1 is a possible D gene (6 bases). Trimming took 7 bases from V and 0 from J, leaving 16 bases between them. Germline V gives CDR1 SGHKS, CDR2 YYEKEE (reference sequence). The CDR3 runs 16 residues. CDR3: CASDKQGAANTGELFF. DNA of the CDR3: TGTGCCAGCGACAAACAGGGCGCCGCGAACACCGGGGAGCTGTTTTTT.

This clonotype was seen ten or more times. V is TRBV3-1 and J is TRBJ2-3; 10 nucleotides match TRBD2. The CDR3 is made up of 15 amino acids. The trim removed 4 bases at V and 2 bases at J, leaving 3 bases unmatched. Germline V gene data show CDR1 as LGHDT and CDR2 as YNNKEL (reference sequence). The CDR3 region has the DNA TGTGCCAGCAGCCCCGGGACTAGCGACACAGATACGCAGTATTTT. As protein: CASSPGTSDTDTQYF.

Many counts were recorded for this clonotype. The V call is TRBV29-1, the J call TRBJ2-1, with D tentatively TRBD2 (6 bases). Germline CDR1 and CDR2: SQVTM and ANQGSEA. The germline V and J ends were trimmed by 6 bases and 0 bases, with 15 bases remaining between them. This CDR3 contains 15 residues. The CDR3 loop is CSVAGTPSSYNEQFF. CDR3 nucleotides: TGCAGCGTAGCCGGGACTCCCAGCTCCTACAATGAGCAGTTCTTC.

This clonotype has ten or more counts. This sequence joins TRBV12-3 or TRBV12-4 and TRBJ2-1; D perhaps matches TRBD2 (5 bases). The V and J ends lost 3 bases and 1 base respectively, with 13 bases between them. The CDR3 totals 16 residues. The CDR3 here is CASSLGKLGSYNEQFF. The CDR3 DNA reads TGTGCCAGCAGTTTGGGGAAACTAGGGTCCTACAATGAGCAGTTCTTC.

The V and J genes are TRBV5-1 and TRBJ2-5; D is perhaps TRBD2 (6 bases). Looked up from germline, CDR1 is SGHRS and CDR2 is YFSETQ. V was pared by 3 bases and J by 2 bases, with 11 bases between. The CDR3 runs 14 residues. CDR3 sequence (DNA): TGCGCCAGCAGCTCAAGCGGGTTACAAGAGACCCAGTACTTC. Its protein product is CASSSSGLQETQYF.

This clonotype has a handful of counts. This likely traces to a read error, being one base from a far larger clone. The chain carries TRBV14 and TRBJ2-7; perhaps TRBD1 as D (6 bases). The V end was cut by 4 bases, the J end by 7 bases, with 20 bases between. Per the germline V gene, CDR1 is SGHDN and CDR2 is FVKESK. The length of the CDR3 is 15 residues. The CDR3 bases are TGTGCCAGCAGCCCCTCTGGGCCCAGGGGCAATGAGCAGTACTTC. Its protein product is CASSPSGPRGNEQYF.

This clonotype was counted at least ten times. This chain uses TRBV27 with TRBJ1-1, with 9 bases matching TRBD1. CDR1 MNHEY and CDR2 SMNVEV come from the germline V gene (reference sequence). V trimming: 5 bases; J trimming: 0 bases; junction bases outside the gene matches: 4. This CDR3 is built from 15 residues. In DNA form, the CDR3 reads TGTGCCAGCAGTCAAGGACAGGGGCTGAACACTGAAGCTTTCTTT. Translating gives CASSQGQGLNTEAFF.

Ten or more counts support this clonotype. The J gene is TRBJ1-5, the V gene TRBV18, with TRBD1 matching over 7 bases. Germline CDR1 KGHSH, CDR2 LQKENI. The CDR3 has 16 residues. V gave up 3 bases and J gave up 6 bases; unmatched junction bases: 11. DNA of the CDR3: TGTGCCAGCTCACCCACCCGGGAGCAGGGGGGTCAGCCCCAGCATTTT. Translated, it gives CASSPTREQGGQPQHF.

This clonotype has a count of ten or more. Written as DNA, the CDR3 is TGTGCCACCAGTGAGCAGACAGGGAAGTCCTACAATGAGCAGTTCTTC. Amino acids: CATSEQTGKSYNEQFF. V usage is TRBV24-1 and J usage is TRBJ2-1; TRBD1 matches 7 bases. Trimming removed 4 bases from V and 1 base from J; junction bases left unmatched: 6. Germline V gene sequence: CDR1 KGHDR, CDR2 SFDVKD. The length of the CDR3 is 16 residues.

This clonotype was observed at least ten times. The V call is TRBV28, the J call TRBJ2-7; D ambiguous. Germline CDR1 MDHEN, CDR2 SYDVKM. The V and J ends lost 4 bases and 7 bases respectively, with 11 bases between them. CDR3 length equals 12 residues. CDR3 nucleotide sequence: TGTGCCAGCAGTTCACCTGGCCGTGAGCAGTACTTC. Its protein product is CASSSPGREQYF.

This clonotype was recorded many times. The chain combines TRBV18 with TRBJ2-6, with unresolved D. CDR1 and CDR2 (germline): KGHSH, LQKENI. Between the trimmed V and J ends, which lost 1 base and 4 bases, there was a span of 14 bases. This CDR3 contains 17 residues. This CDR3 is CASSPLDSTHGANVLTF. DNA for the CDR3: TGTGCCAGCTCACCACTTGATTCTACCCACGGGGCCAACGTCCTGACTTTC.

V and J are TRBV30 and TRBJ1-1; D unresolved. The CDR3 spans 13 residues. V gave up 2 bases and J gave up 3 bases, with 10 bases separating them. Germline-derived CDR1 and CDR2 are GTSNPN and SVGIG (reference sequence). This chain's CDR3 is CAWSPHTYTEAFF. For the CDR3, the DNA is TGTGCCTGGAGTCCCCATACCTACACTGAAGCTTTCTTT.

In its sample, this clonotype was seen many times. V is TRBV18 and J is TRBJ2-2; D remains ambiguous. This CDR3 has 14 residues. Germline CDR1 and CDR2: KGHSH and LQKENI. Trimming cost V 3 bases and J 3 bases, with 8 bases left between them. For the CDR3, the DNA is TGTGCCAGCTCACCGGTCCGAGACACCGGGGAGCTGTTTTTT. Its protein is CASSPVRDTGELFF.

This clonotype was seen many times. The rearrangement joins TRBV7-8 to TRBJ2-1, with 12 bases lining up with TRBD2. The CDR3 covers 16 residues. Losses at the gene ends were 0 bases for V and 6 bases for J; bases not matched to a gene: 3. Germline V CDR1 and CDR2: SGHVS, FQNEAQ. CDR3 protein: CASSLARTSGTNEQFF. The CDR3 region has the DNA TGTGCCAGCAGCTTAGCTCGGACTAGCGGGACCAATGAGCAGTTCTTC.

The rearrangement links TRBV28 to TRBJ1-1, with D hard to call. This CDR3 is built from 13 residues. Per germline, CDR1 MDHEN and CDR2 SYDVKM. The germline V and J ends were trimmed by 7 bases and 4 bases, with 13 bases remaining between them. The CDR3 here is CASTVVLSTEAFF. The CDR3 coding sequence is TGTGCCAGCACCGTAGTCCTGAGCACTGAAGCTTTCTTT.

There are many counts of this clonotype. The J gene is TRBJ2-7, the V gene TRBV12-3 or TRBV12-4, with 8 bases lining up with TRBD2. The CDR3 length is 13 residues. The V and J ends lost 6 bases and 2 bases, in that order; junction bases with no gene match: 3. CDR3 loop: CASSRGLAYEQYF. The DNA for the CDR3 is TGTGCCAGCAGCCGGGGACTAGCCTACGAGCAGTACTTC.

This clonotype was found many times. This CDR3 reads CATSDPIAGGPGTQYF. CDR3 DNA: TGTGCCACCAGTGATCCGATAGCGGGAGGGCCGGGGACCCAGTACTTC. The gene calls are TRBV24-1 and TRBJ2-5, with 11 bases aligning to TRBD2. Trimming took 3 bases from V and 7 from J; bases not matched to a gene: 9. CDR1 is KGHDR, CDR2 SFDVKD, per germline. The CDR3 runs to 16 residues.

The chain's CDR3 is CASSPIPGGTAGDYNEQFF. The CDR3 DNA reads TGTGCCAGCTCACCTATACCGGGGGGGACGGCAGGGGACTACAATGAGCAGTTCTTC. The chain is built from TRBV18 and TRBJ2-1, with TRBD2 identical over 8 bases. Germline V gene sequence: CDR1 KGHSH, CDR2 LQKENI. CDR3 length equals 19 residues. Losses at the gene ends were 3 bases for V and 3 bases for J; bases not matched to a gene: 16.

This clonotype has a count of ten or more. V usage is TRBV30 and J usage is TRBJ2-7; TRBD1 matches at 7 bases. The germline CDR1 and CDR2 sequences are GTSNPN and SVGIG (reference sequence). This CDR3 region has 13 residues. After removal of 1 base from V and 3 bases from J, the junction contained 3 bases not matched to a gene. CDR3 nucleotides: TGTGCCTGGAGTGGAGGGGGCGGCTACGAGCAGTACTTC. Encoded protein: CAWSGGGGYEQYF.

The sample holds many counts of this clonotype. The chain is built from TRBV15 and TRBJ2-5; D is possibly TRBD1 (6 bases). Trimming removed 0 bases from V and 5 bases from J, with 10 bases in between. Germline CDR1 is LNHNV and CDR2 is YYDKDF (reference sequence). CDR3 length: 14 residues. DNA of the CDR3: TGTGCCACCAGCAGAGATTGGGGGCTGGAGACCCAGTACTTC. Its translation is CATSRDWGLETQYF. Looking up the rest from reference TRBV15 and TRBJ2-5 gives the full variable domain: DAMVIQNPRYQVTQFGKPVTLSCSQTLNHNVMYWYQQKSSQAPKLLFHYYDKDFNNEADTPDNFQSRRPNTSFCFLDIRSPGLGDTAMYLCATSRDWGLETQYFGPGTRLLVL.

This clonotype was counted many times. This rearrangement joins TRBV5-1 to TRBJ2-3; D gene unclear. Germline loops: CDR1 SGHRS, CDR2 YFSETQ. There are 15 residues in the CDR3. V was clipped by 2 bases and J by 0 bases, with 10 bases between them. The CDR3 protein is CASSFKGSSTDTQYF. CDR3 DNA sequence: TGCGCCAGCAGCTTCAAGGGCTCTAGCACAGATACGCAGTATTTT.

This clonotype was picked up many times. This chain joins TRBV30 and TRBJ1-1; D possibly corresponds to TRBD1 (5 bases). The CDR3 spans 12 residues. In germline, CDR1 is GTSNPN, CDR2 SVGIG (reference sequence). The V end was cut by 0 bases, the J end by 7 bases, with 9 bases between. CDR3 loop: CAWSVGTLEAFF. CDR3 DNA sequence: TGTGCCTGGAGTGTAGGGACTCTTGAAGCTTTCTTT.